This TCR beta chain was sequenced for a study of control samples from healthy donors and cancer patients. Germline CDR1 SNHLY, CDR2 FYNNEI. This CDR3 is built from 13 residues. Trimming took 6 bases from V and 6 from J, leaving 14 bases between them. Sequencing used immunoSEQ multiplex PCR; TCRdb keeps in-frame clones, though not all of them. Of tens of thousands of clones listed, 90% are singletons. This chain joins TRBV2 and TRBJ1-2; D is ambiguous. Sequences were obtained from blood. This receptor was obtained from a woman under 30 in good health. The CDR3 sequence is CASREREGNGYTF. The CDR3 DNA is TGTGCCAGCAGGGAGAGGGAGGGTAATGGCTACACCTTC.